This is a list of T cell receptor beta chains from one sample in a study of blood T cell repertoires in COVID-19. Assay used: immunoSEQ multiplex PCR; TCRdb lists only in-frame clones, some missing. There are about 190,000 clones in the sample; 78% occur only once, and approximately 2.9% lies in the top ten. The sequenced sample was peripheral blood. These receptors came from a woman at least 80 years old with active or convalescent COVID-19. Both conserved end residues are part of each CDR3. A D gene is named only where the DNA matches it firmly. A clone size is listed for some rows: how often the clone was seen (once, few, many), or a class if it is expanded.

D | J | V | size | CDR3 | DNA
NA | TRBJ1-1 | TRBV19 | NA | CASSAFTQAEAFF | TGTGCCAGTAGCGCCTTCACTCAGGCTGAAGCTTTCTTT
NA | TRBJ2-7 | TRBV9 | NA | CASSVEARGTHEQYF | TGTGCCAGCAGCGTAGAAGCCAGGGGCACCCACGAGCAGTACTTC
TRBD2 | TRBJ2-7 | TRBV27 | NA | CASSSKRGGTYEQYF | TGTGCCAGCAGTTCAAAGCGGGGGGGAACCTACGAGCAGTACTTC
TRBD2 | TRBJ2-2 | TRBV6-6 | once | CASSYGAGVNTGELFF | TGTGCCAGCAGTTACGGAGCGGGGGTTAACACCGGGGAGCTGTTTTTT
NA | TRBJ1-2 | TRBV28 | NA | CASSFGGLAREGYTF | TGTGCCAGCAGTTTCGGGGGTCTGGCGAGGGAAGGCTACACCTTC
TRBD2 | TRBJ2-2 | TRBV5-6 | NA | CATVAGVNTGELFF | TGTGCCACCGTAGCGGGGGTTAACACCGGGGAGCTGTTTTTT
NA | TRBJ1-6 | TRBV28 | NA | CASRKGISSYNSPLHF | TGTGCCAGCAGGAAGGGGATAAGCTCCTATAATTCACCCCTCCACTTT
TRBD1 | TRBJ2-6 | TRBV9 | NA | CASSPQSRGQWSGANVLTF | TGTGCCAGCAGCCCCCAAAGTAGGGGGCAATGGTCTGGGGCCAACGTCCTGACTTTC
NA | TRBJ1-5 | TRBV2 | NA | CASSEAVTRNQPQHF | TGTGCCAGCAGTGAAGCGGTGACACGGAATCAGCCCCAGCATTTT
NA | TRBJ2-7 | TRBV29-1 | NA | CSGGQGHSYEQYF | TGCAGCGGGGGGCAGGGGCACTCCTACGAGCAGTACTTC
NA | TRBJ2-7 | TRBV28 | NA | CASSSIRSGRSGYEQYF | TGTGCCAGCAGTAGTATCCGGTCGGGAAGGTCGGGCTACGAGCAGTACTTC
TRBD2 | TRBJ2-5 | TRBV5-5 | NA | CASSGGLGSETQYF | TGTGCCAGCAGCGGCGGACTAGGGTCTGAGACCCAGTACTTC
NA | TRBJ1-1 | TRBV5-1 | NA | CASSLEWSTEAFF | TGCGCCAGCAGCTTGGAATGGAGCACTGAAGCTTTCTTT
TRBD1 | TRBJ1-3 | TRBV5-6 | NA | CASSWGGQAGNTIYF | TGTGCCAGCAGCTGGGGGGGACAGGCTGGAAACACCATATATTTT
TRBD1 | TRBJ1-4 | TRBV6-2/TRBV6-3 | NA | CASSSLQGGEKLFF | TGTGCCAGCAGTTCGCTACAGGGGGGAGAAAAACTGTTTTTT
NA | TRBJ2-7 | TRBV5-4 | once | CASSADTFSYEQYF | TGTGCCAGCAGCGCGGACACTTTCTCCTACGAGCAGTACTTC
TRBD1 | TRBJ1-2 | TRBV5-5 | NA | CASSWGDRDGYTF | TGTGCCAGCAGCTGGGGGGACAGGGATGGCTACACCTTC
NA | TRBJ1-6 | TRBV6-5 | NA | CASSYGRSSYNSPLHF | TGTGCCAGCAGTTACGGGCGAAGCTCCTATAATTCACCCCTCCACTTT
TRBD2 | TRBJ2-7 | TRBV5-6 | few | CASSPWGGENGQYF | TGTGCCAGCAGTCCCTGGGGAGGGGAGAACGGGCAGTACTTC
TRBD2 | TRBJ2-3 | TRBV2 | NA | CASSVGLAEFGYF | TGTGCCAGCAGTGTGGGACTAGCGGAGTTTGGGTATTTT
NA | TRBJ1-4 | TRBV20-1 | NA | CSASSQLNEKLFF | TGCAGTGCTAGTTCACAGCTTAATGAAAAACTGTTTTTT
NA | TRBJ1-4 | TRBV28 | NA | CASTATGPLGEKLFF | TGTGCCAGCACTGCAACAGGTCCCCTAGGAGAAAAACTGTTTTTT
NA | TRBJ2-3 | TRBV27 | NA | CASSFFEADTQYF | TGTGCCAGCAGTTTTTTTGAGGCAGATACGCAGTATTTT
TRBD2 | TRBJ2-7 | TRBV29-1 | NA | CSVREGVFYEQYF | TGCAGCGTTCGGGAGGGGGTCTTCTACGAGCAGTACTTC
TRBD1 | TRBJ1-6 | TRBV7-9 | NA | CASSLQGASSPLHF | TGTGCCAGCAGCTTGCAGGGGGCATCCTCCCCCCTCCACTTT